A selection of T cell receptor beta chains follows, all from one sample in a study of beta chain features in type 1 diabetes. The data were produced by immunoSEQ multiplex PCR, yet TCRdb's version contains in-frame clones alone and is incomplete. The sample has some 120,000 clones, 15% to 20% seen once. What was sequenced was central memory CD4+ T cells from blood. All receptors come from a man younger than 35 with type 1 diabetes. Each CDR3 is given with its conserved first and last residue. Each record gives: J gene, V gene, clone size, D gene, CDR3 protein, CDR3 DNA. D genes are given only for firm matches. Not every row has a clone size; where given, it reads once, few, many or a size class.

TRBJ2-7 | TRBV2 | few | . | CASRLGGASYEQYF | TGTGCCAGCAGGCTGGGGGGAGCTTCCTACGAGCAGTACTTC
TRBJ1-1 | TRBV4-3 | many | . | CASSQDRNTEAFF | TGCGCCAGCAGCCAAGATAGGAACACTGAAGCTTTCTTT
TRBJ2-5 | TRBV7-9 | . | . | CASSLAKGRETQYF | TGTGCCAGCAGCTTAGCTAAGGGAAGGGAGACCCAGTACTTC
TRBJ1-5 | TRBV19 | . | . | CASSSTYGDQPQHF | TGTGCCAGTAGTAGCACATACGGGGATCAGCCCCAGCATTTT
TRBJ2-7 | TRBV7-9 | many | . | CASSLARWTPYEQYF | TGTGCCAGCAGCTTAGCGCGTTGGACACCCTACGAGCAGTACTTC
TRBJ2-5 | TRBV7-8 | . | TRBD2 | CASSPQASGGQETQYF | TGTGCCAGCAGCCCACAAGCTAGCGGGGGACAAGAGACCCAGTACTTC
TRBJ2-3 | TRBV5-4 | few | . | CASSLAAGATDTQYF | TGTGCCAGCAGCTTGGCGGCAGGGGCGACAGATACGCAGTATTTT
TRBJ2-1 | TRBV7-9 | few | . | CASSLVPGLLGEQFF | TGTGCCAGCAGCTTAGTACCGGGACTCCTGGGTGAGCAGTTCTTC
TRBJ1-1 | TRBV19 | . | TRBD1 | CASSTGTGREAFF | TGTGCCAGTAGTACCGGGACAGGGCGAGAAGCTTTCTTT
TRBJ2-4 | TRBV7-2 | few | . | CASSLSLAKNIQYF | TGTGCCAGCAGCTTATCCCTAGCCAAAAACATTCAGTACTTC
TRBJ2-7 | TRBV18 | many | . | CASSPLATYEQYF | TGTGCCAGCTCACCACTGGCTACCTACGAGCAGTACTTC
TRBJ1-2 | TRBV6-1 | many | . | CASMASYGYTF | TGTGCCAGCATGGCCAGCTATGGCTACACCTTC
TRBJ2-1 | TRBV2 | few | . | CASRERQDEQFF | TGTGCCAGCAGGGAACGCCAGGATGAGCAGTTCTTC
TRBJ2-7 | TRBV7-2 | many | . | CASSSSWGSLYEQYF | TGTGCCAGCAGCTCCTCCTGGGGTAGCTTATACGAGCAGTACTTC
TRBJ1-5 | TRBV30 | few | . | CAWSEQGDQPQHF | TGTGCCTGGAGCGAACAGGGCGATCAGCCCCAGCATTTT
TRBJ2-7 | TRBV25-1 | . | . | CASSDWASSYEQYF | TGTGCCAGCAGTGATTGGGCCAGCTCCTACGAGCAGTACTTC
TRBJ1-1 | TRBV28 | . | . | CASSIGPFETEAFF | TGTGCCAGCAGTATCGGACCTTTCGAAACTGAAGCTTTCTTT
TRBJ2-2 | TRBV7-2 | few | . | CASSSGLRPGELFF | TGTGCCAGCAGCTCGGGACTTAGGCCCGGGGAGCTGTTTTTT